This T cell receptor (beta chain) appears in the sequencing data of a study of shared clonotypes between healthy human individuals. As for this clone: No antigen is known for it.

Clones were read by immunoSEQ multiplex PCR, and TCRdb kept only the in-frame ones, dropping some. This sample carries some 2,000,000 clones, about 95% of them seen once, and the ten largest clones take 0.85% to 1.3%. In the naive CD8 group, cells lacked CD45RO and were positively selected for CCR7, so terminally differentiated effector memory CD45RA+ cells were left out. V dropped 7 bases and J dropped 3; count of bases not matched to a gene: 10. Germline V gene data show CDR1 as MNHNS and CDR2 as SASEGT. This CDR3 is built from 15 residues. Findings and caveats of the study: Relative to memory subsets, naive subsets generally showed larger estimated richness.

Sequencing input: naive CD8+ T cells sorted from blood. This TCR came from a man younger than 35 in good health. This sequence joins TRBV6-1 and TRBJ2-7; TRBD1 aligns across 9 bases. The CDR3 sequence: CASKIPGQGDYEQYF. Here the CDR3 DNA reads TGTGCCAGCAAAATACCGGGACAGGGCGACTACGAGCAGTACTTC.